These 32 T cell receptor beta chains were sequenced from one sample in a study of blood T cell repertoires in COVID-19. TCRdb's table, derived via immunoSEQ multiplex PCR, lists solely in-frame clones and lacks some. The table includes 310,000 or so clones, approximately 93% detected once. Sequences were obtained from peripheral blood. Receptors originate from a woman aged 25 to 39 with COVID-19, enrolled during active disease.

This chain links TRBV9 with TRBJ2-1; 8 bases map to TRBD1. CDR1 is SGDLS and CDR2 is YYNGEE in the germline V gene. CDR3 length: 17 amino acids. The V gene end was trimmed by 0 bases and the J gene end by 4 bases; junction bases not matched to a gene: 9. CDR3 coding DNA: TGTGCCAGCAGCGTAGGCCCCGGGACAGGCGTTTACAATGAGCAGTTCTTC. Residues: CASSVGPGTGVYNEQFF.

The CDR3, as DNA: TGTGCCAGCAGCTTCCGGGACGGGAGGGTCAACGAGCAGTACTTC. Amino acid sequence: CASSFRDGRVNEQYF. The rearrangement uses TRBV5-4 and TRBJ2-7; TRBD2 matches at 8 bases. CDR1 is SGHNT and CDR2 is YYREEE in the germline V gene (reference sequence). The V and J ends lost 2 bases and 5 bases, in that order; junction bases with no gene match: 9. The CDR3 sequence is 15 residues long.

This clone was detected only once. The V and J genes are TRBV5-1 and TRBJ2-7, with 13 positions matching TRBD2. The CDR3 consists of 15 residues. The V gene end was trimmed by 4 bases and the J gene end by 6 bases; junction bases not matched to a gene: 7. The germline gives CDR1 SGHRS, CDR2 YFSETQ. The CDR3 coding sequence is TGCGCCAGCAGCCCCTTACTAGCGGGAGGGCGCGAGCAGTACTTC. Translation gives CASSPLLAGGREQYF.

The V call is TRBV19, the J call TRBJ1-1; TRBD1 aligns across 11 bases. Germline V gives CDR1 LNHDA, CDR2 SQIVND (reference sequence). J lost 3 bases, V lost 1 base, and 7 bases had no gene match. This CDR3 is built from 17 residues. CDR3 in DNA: TGTGCCAGTAGTATAGGGATCGGACAGGGGGCCTACACTGAAGCTTTCTTT. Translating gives CASSIGIGQGAYTEAFF.

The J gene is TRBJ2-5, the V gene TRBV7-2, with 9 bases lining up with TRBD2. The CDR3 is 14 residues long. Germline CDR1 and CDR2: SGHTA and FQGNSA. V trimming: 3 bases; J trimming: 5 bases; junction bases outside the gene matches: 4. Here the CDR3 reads CASSFTSGSETQYF. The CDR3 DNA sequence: TGTGCCAGCAGCTTTACTAGCGGGTCGGAGACCCAGTACTTC.

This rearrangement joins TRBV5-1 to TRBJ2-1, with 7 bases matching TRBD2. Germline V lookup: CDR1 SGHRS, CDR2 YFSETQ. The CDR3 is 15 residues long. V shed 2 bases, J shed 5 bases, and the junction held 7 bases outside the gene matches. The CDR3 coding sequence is TGCGCCAGCAGCTTCGCGGGAGTAGGGAACAATGAGCAGTTCTTC. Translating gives CASSFAGVGNNEQFF.

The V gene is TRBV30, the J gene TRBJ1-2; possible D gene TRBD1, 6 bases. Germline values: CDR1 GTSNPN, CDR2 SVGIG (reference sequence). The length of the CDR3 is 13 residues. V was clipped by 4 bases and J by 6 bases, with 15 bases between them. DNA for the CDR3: TGTGCCTGGACCGGGACGGGGGGCGATGGCTACACCTTC. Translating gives CAWTGTGGDGYTF.

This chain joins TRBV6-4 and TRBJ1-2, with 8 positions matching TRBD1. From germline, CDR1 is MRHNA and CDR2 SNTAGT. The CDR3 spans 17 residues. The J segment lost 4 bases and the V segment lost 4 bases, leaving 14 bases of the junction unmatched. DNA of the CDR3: TGTGCCAGCAGTGCCGCGTACCTTCAGACAGGGGCCTATGGCTACACCTTC. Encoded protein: CASSAAYLQTGAYGYTF.

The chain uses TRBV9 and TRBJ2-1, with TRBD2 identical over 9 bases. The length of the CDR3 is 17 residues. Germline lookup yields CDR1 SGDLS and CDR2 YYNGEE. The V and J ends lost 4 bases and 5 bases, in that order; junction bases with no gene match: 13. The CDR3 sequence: CASSTRTGGRADNEQFF. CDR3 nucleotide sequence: TGTGCCAGCAGCACGCGCACAGGCGGGAGGGCGGACAATGAGCAGTTCTTC.

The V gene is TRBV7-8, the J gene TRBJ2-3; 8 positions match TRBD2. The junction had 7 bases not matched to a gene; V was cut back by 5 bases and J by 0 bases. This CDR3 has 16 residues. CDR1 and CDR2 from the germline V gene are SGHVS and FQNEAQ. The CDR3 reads CASSRGGGRSTDTQYF. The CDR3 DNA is TGTGCCAGCAGCCGGGGGGGAGGGAGGAGCACAGATACGCAGTATTTT.

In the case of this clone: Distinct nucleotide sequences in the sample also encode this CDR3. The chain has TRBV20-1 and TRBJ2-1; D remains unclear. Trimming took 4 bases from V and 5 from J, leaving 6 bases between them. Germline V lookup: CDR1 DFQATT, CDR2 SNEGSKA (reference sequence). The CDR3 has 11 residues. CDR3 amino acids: CSATRDNEQFF. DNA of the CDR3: TGCAGTGCTACCCGGGACAATGAGCAGTTCTTC.

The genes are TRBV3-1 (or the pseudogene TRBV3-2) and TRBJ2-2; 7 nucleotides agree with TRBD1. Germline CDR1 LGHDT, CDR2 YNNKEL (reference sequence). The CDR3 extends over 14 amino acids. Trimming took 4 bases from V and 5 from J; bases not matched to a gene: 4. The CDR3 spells CASSPGQITGELFF. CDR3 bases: TGTGCCAGCAGCCCGGGACAGATAACCGGGGAGCTGTTTTTT.

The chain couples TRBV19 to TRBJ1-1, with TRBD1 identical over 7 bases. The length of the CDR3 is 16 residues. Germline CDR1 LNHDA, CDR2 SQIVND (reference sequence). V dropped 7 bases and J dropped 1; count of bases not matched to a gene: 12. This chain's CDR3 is CASTPAGDSWNTEAFF. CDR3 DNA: TGTGCCAGTACCCCAGCGGGGGACAGTTGGAACACTGAAGCTTTCTTT.

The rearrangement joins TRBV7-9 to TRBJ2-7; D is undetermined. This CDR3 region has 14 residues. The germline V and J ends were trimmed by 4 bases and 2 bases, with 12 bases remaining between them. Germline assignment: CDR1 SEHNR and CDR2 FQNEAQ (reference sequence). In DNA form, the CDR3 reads TGTGCCAGCAGCTCAATAGACTCAGCCTACGAGCAGTACTTC. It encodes CASSSIDSAYEQYF.

CDR3 loop: CASSRDSSSYEQYF. As DNA, the CDR3 is TGTGCCAGCAGCCGAGACAGTTCCTCCTACGAGCAGTACTTC. The chain combines TRBV7-9 with TRBJ2-7, with a possible D match to TRBD1 (5 bases). V gave up 5 bases and J gave up 0 bases, with 11 bases separating them. The CDR3 runs 14 residues. Germline V CDR1 and CDR2: SEHNR, FQNEAQ (reference sequence).

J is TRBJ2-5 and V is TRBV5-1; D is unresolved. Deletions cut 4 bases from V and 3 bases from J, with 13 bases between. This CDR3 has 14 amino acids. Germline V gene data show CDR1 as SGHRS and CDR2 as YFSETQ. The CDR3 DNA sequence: TGCGCCAGCAGCCCCAGCCCACAGAAAGAGACCCAGTACTTC. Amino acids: CASSPSPQKETQYF.

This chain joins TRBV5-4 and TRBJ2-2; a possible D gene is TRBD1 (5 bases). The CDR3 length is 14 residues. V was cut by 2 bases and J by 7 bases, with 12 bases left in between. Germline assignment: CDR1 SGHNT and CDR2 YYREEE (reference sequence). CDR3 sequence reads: CASSLVGQGGELFF. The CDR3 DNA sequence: TGTGCCAGCAGCTTAGTAGGGCAGGGCGGGGAGCTGTTTTTT.

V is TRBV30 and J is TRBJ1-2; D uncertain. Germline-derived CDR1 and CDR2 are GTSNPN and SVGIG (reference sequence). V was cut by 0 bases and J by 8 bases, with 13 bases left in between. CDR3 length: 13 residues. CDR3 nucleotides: TGTGCCTGGAGTGTAACCGTATCCCGGGGCTACACCTTC. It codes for CAWSVTVSRGYTF.

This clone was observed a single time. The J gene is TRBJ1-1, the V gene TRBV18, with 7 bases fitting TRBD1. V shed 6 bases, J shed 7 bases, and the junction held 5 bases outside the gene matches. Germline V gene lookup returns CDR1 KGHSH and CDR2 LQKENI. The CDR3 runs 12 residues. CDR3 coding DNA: TGTGCCAGCTCCACAACAGGGGTTGAAGCTTTCTTT. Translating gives CASSTTGVEAFF.

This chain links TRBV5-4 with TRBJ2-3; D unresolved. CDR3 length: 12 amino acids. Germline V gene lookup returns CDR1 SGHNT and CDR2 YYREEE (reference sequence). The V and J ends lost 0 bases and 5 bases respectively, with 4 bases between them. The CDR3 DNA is TGTGCCAGCAGCTTGGTTCAAGATACGCAGTATTTT. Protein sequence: CASSLVQDTQYF.

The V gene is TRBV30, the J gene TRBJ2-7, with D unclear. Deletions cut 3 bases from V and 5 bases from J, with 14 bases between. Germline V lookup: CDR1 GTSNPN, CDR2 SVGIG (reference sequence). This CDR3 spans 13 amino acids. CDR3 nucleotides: TGTGCCTGGAGGAGGCAGATCTACGACGAGCAGTACTTC. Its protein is CAWRRQIYDEQYF.

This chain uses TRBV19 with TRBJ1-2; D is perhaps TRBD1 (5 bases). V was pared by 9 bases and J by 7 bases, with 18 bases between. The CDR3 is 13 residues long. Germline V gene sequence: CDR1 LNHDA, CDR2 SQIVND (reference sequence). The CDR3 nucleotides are TGTGCCAGCCCGTCCCGCAGGGAGGGTGGCTACACCTTC. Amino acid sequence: CASPSRREGGYTF.

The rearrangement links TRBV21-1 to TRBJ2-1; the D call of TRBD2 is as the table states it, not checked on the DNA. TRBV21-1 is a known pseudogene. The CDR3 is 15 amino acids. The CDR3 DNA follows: TGTGCCAGCAGCAAAGGGACTAGCGGGAGTAATGAGCAGTTCTTC. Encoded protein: CASSKGTSGSNEQFF.

CDR3 nucleotide sequence: TGTGCCAGCAGCTTGGTTCTCGGGACAGGGGGCTCTAACTATGGCTACACCTTC. As protein: CASSLVLGTGGSNYGYTF. The V and J genes are TRBV5-6 and TRBJ1-2; 12 nucleotides align to TRBD1. The CDR3 has 18 amino acids. The ends lost 0 bases at V and 0 bases at J; junction bases unmatched: 6. Germline CDR1 reads SGHDT; CDR2 reads YYEEEE.

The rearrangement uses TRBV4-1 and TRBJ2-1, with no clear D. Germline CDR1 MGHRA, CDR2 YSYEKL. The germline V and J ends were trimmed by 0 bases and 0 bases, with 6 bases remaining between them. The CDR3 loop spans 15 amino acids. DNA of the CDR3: TGCGCCAGCAGCCAAGAACTAAACTCCTACAATGAGCAGTTCTTC. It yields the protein CASSQELNSYNEQFF.

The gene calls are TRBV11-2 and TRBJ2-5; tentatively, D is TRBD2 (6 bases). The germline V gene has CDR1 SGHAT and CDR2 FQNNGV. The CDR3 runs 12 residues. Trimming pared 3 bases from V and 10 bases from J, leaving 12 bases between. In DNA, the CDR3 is TGTGCCAGCAGCTTCTCCGGGGGAGGCCAGTACTTC. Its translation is CASSFSGGGQYF.

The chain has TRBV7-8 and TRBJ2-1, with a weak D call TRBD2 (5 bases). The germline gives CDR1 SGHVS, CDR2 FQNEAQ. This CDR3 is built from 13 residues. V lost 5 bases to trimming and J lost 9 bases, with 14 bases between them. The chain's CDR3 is CASSIGLVSEQFF. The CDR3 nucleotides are TGTGCCAGCAGCATTGGACTCGTTTCTGAGCAGTTCTTC.

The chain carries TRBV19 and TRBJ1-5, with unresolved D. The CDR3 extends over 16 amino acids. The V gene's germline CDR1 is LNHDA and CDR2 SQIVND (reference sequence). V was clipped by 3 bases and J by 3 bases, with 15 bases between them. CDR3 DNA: TGTGCCAGTAGTATGGAGGCTAGCGGCTACAATCAGCCCCAGCATTTT. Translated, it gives CASSMEASGYNQPQHF.

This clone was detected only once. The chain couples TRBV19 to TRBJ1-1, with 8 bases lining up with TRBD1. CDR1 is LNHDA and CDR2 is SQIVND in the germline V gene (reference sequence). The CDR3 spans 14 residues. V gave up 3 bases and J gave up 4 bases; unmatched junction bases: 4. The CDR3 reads CASSIQGASTEAFF. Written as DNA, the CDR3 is TGTGCCAGTAGTATCCAGGGGGCGTCCACTGAAGCTTTCTTT.

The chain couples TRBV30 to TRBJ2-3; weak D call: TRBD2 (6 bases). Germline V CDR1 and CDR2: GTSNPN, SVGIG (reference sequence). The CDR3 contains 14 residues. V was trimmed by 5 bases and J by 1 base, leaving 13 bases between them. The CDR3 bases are TGTGCCTGGGAGTACCAGCGGGGCACAGATACGCAGTATTTT. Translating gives CAWEYQRGTDTQYF. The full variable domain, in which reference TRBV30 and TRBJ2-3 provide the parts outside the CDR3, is SQTIHQWPATLVQPVGSPLSLECTVEGTSNPNLYWYRQAAGRGLQLLFYSVGIGQISSEVPQNLSASRPQDRQFILSSKKLLLSDSGFYLCAWEYQRGTDTQYFGPGTRLTVL.

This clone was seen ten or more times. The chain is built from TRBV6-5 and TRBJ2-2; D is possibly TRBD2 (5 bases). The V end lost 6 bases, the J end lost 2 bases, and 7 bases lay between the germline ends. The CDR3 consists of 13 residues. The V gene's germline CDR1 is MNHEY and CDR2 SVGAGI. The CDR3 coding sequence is TGTGCCAGCAGCCGGGAAAACACCGGGGAGCTGTTTTTT. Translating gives CASSRENTGELFF.

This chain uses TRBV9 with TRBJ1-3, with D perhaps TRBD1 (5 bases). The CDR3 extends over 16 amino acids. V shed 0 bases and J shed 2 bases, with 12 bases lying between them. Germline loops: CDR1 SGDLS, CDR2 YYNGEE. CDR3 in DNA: TGTGCCAGCAGCGTAGCGCCGGGGGGTCCTGGAAACACCATATATTTT. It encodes CASSVAPGGPGNTIYF.